The 29 T cell receptor beta chains given below trace back to one sample, sequenced in a study of T cells in Graves' hyperthyroidism and ophthalmopathy. Researchers took RNA transcripts and amplified the TCR beta CDR3 regions from them. HTBI primers were employed in a first-round RT-PCR of the TCR CDR3. TCRdb redid the calling of the multiplex PCR reads with MiXCR, one entry per CDR3 protein. The table includes hundreds of thousands of distinct CDR3 sequences, approximately 42% detected once. Sequencing was performed on peripheral blood or thyroid tissue (not recorded which). The receptors come from an adult man with Graves' disease, either hyperthyroidism or ophthalmopathy (not recorded which).

This clonotype was seen a few times. This sequence joins TRBV7-2 and TRBJ2-7; TRBD1 is a possible D gene (6 bases). Between the trimmed V and J ends, which lost 5 bases and 3 bases, there was a span of 20 bases. Per the germline V gene, CDR1 is SGHTA and CDR2 is FQGNSA. CDR3 length: 16 amino acids. The CDR3 nucleotides are TGTGCCAGCAGCGGCCGGACAGCGCCGGCTATCTACGAGCAGTACTTC. This sequence encodes CASSGRTAPAIYEQYF.

In its sample, this clonotype was seen many times. The chain uses TRBV6-6 and TRBJ2-5; 8 bases agree with TRBD1. With V trimmed by 6 bases and J by 0 bases, 3 bases remained unmatched. This CDR3 has 14 amino acids. Germline lookup yields CDR1 MNHNY and CDR2 SVGAGI (reference sequence). Written as DNA, the CDR3 is TGTGCCAGCAGAGAGACAGGGGACCAAGAGACCCAGTACTTC. Translated: CASRETGDQETQYF.

This clonotype was picked up a small number of times. The V gene is TRBV6-1, the J gene TRBJ2-5; 7 bases align to TRBD1. The CDR3 is 13 residues long. Trimming cost V 4 bases and J 5 bases; bases outside gene matches: 4. CDR1 is MNHNS and CDR2 is SASEGT in the germline V gene. This CDR3 is CASSGQGFETQYF. CDR3 bases: TGTGCCAGCAGTGGACAGGGTTTCGAGACCCAGTACTTC.

The CDR3 nucleotides read TGCAGTGCCACCACCGACAGCTCTGGGGCCAACGTCCTGACTTTC. This gives the protein CSATTDSSGANVLTF. V gene TRBV20-1 combines with J gene TRBJ2-6; D possibly corresponds to TRBD1 (5 bases). Per germline, CDR1 DFQATT and CDR2 SNEGSKA (reference sequence). The V and J ends lost 6 bases and 0 bases respectively, with 12 bases between them. The length of the CDR3 is 15 residues.

This clonotype was recorded many times. V and J are TRBV7-2 and TRBJ1-5, with TRBD1 matching 7 bases. Germline CDR1 is SGHTA and CDR2 is FQGNSA. After removal of 5 bases from V and 5 bases from J, the junction contained 6 bases not matched to a gene. CDR3 size: 14 residues. The CDR3 sequence is CASSEQGRDQPQHF. DNA of the CDR3: TGTGCCAGCAGCGAACAGGGGCGAGATCAGCCCCAGCATTTT.

Comment on this clonotype: The germline gene is not matched at one end of the junction; a read error may be the cause. The V call is TRBV25-1, the J call TRBJ1-4; perhaps TRBD1 as D (6 bases). There are 15 residues in the CDR3. Germline assignment: CDR1 MGHDK and CDR2 SYGVNS. The CDR3 DNA sequence: TGCGCCAGCAGCCAAGCAGGGGTACAAAATGAAAAACTGTTTTTT. It encodes CASSQAGVQNEKLFF.

In its sample, this clonotype was seen many times. The chain is built from TRBV20-1 and TRBJ2-5; 7 bases map to TRBD1. Per the germline V gene, CDR1 is DFQATT and CDR2 is SNEGSKA (reference sequence). CDR3 size: 14 residues. The V and J ends lost 6 bases and 3 bases, in that order; junction bases with no gene match: 10. CDR3 sequence: CSAPGQRLEETQYF. DNA of the CDR3: TGCAGTGCCCCGGGACAGCGCCTAGAAGAGACCCAGTACTTC.

The chain uses TRBV7-8 and TRBJ1-4; possibly TRBD1 for D (5 bases). Trimming shortened V by 1 base and J by 3 bases, and 9 bases separated the two germline ends. The length of the CDR3 is 15 residues. Germline CDR1 reads SGHVS; CDR2 reads FQNEAQ. The CDR3 nucleotides are TGTGCCAGCAGCTTAGTAGGCAGGGCTAATGAAAAACTGTTTTTT. This sequence encodes CASSLVGRANEKLFF.

The sample holds a few counts of this clonotype. J is TRBJ1-1 and V is TRBV6-1; D is perhaps TRBD1 (5 bases). V lost 6 bases and J 6 bases, leaving 11 bases between the germline ends. There are 12 residues in the CDR3. The germline V gene encodes CDR1 MNHNS and CDR2 SASEGT. The CDR3 nucleotides read TGTGCCAGCAGAAACAGGATCTCTGAAGCTTTCTTT. Amino acid sequence: CASRNRISEAFF.

On this clonotype: A much larger clone lies one base from this, so it may be a read error. This chain links TRBV19 with TRBJ1-4; tentatively, D is TRBD1 (6 bases). Trimming cost V 8 bases and J 8 bases, with 18 bases left between them. This CDR3 contains 14 residues. Germline CDR1 reads LNHDA; CDR2 reads SQIVND (reference sequence). Here the CDR3 DNA reads TGTGCCAGTGGTAATCAGGGGATCAAGGAAAAACTGTTTTTT. Protein sequence: CASGNQGIKEKLFF. The variable domain in full, completed from reference TRBV19 and TRBJ1-4, reads DGGITQSPKYLFRKEGQNVTLSCEQNLNHDAMYWYRQDPGQGLRLIYYSQIVNDFQKGDIAEGYSVSREKKESFPLTVTSAQKNPTAFYLCASGNQGIKEKLFFGSGTQLSVL.

The chain links TRBV12-3 or TRBV12-4 to TRBJ1-1; 8 bases fit TRBD1. The ends lost 5 bases at V and 0 bases at J; junction bases unmatched: 20. The CDR3 is 20 residues long. The CDR3 sequence: CASSLRRSPPGQAMNTEAFF. The CDR3, as DNA: TGTGCCAGCAGTCTAAGAAGAAGCCCACCGGGACAGGCTATGAACACTGAAGCTTTCTTT.

This clonotype was counted a few times. The chain combines TRBV14 with TRBJ1-1, with D hard to call. Germline CDR1 is SGHDN and CDR2 is FVKESK. V lost 6 bases, J lost 1 base, and 12 bases lay in between. This CDR3 contains 14 residues. CDR3 nucleotides: TGTGCCAGCAGTTACTCGCGGGAGAACACTGAAGCTTTCTTT. It specifies CASSYSRENTEAFF.

The chain carries TRBV6-1 and TRBJ1-5; D possibly corresponds to TRBD1 (5 bases). Germline lookup yields CDR1 MNHNS and CDR2 SASEGT. CDR3 length: 18 amino acids. Trimming cost V 0 bases and J 11 bases, with 26 bases left between them. CDR3: CASSEAGHGLAGRLAQHF. The CDR3 DNA sequence: TGTGCCAGCAGTGAAGCGGGCCATGGGTTGGCAGGGCGTTTAGCCCAGCATTTT.

The V and J genes are TRBV4-2 and TRBJ1-1; 10 bases are a match to TRBD1. J lost 1 base, V lost 11 bases, and 10 bases had no gene match. Germline-derived CDR1 and CDR2 are LGHNA and YNFKEQ. The CDR3 has 15 amino acids. CDR3 nucleotides: TGTGCCTGGAGGCCACGACAGGGGGCGAACACTGAAGCTTTCTTT. This encodes CAWRPRQGANTEAFF.

The chain combines TRBV5-6 with TRBJ2-2, with unresolved D. This CDR3 comprises 11 residues. V gave up 6 bases and J gave up 7 bases, with 7 bases separating them. CDR1 is SGHDT and CDR2 is YYEEEE in the germline V gene. DNA of the CDR3: TGTGCCAGCATCAACTACGGGGAGCTGTTTTTT. Protein sequence: CASINYGELFF.

The rearrangement joins TRBV9 to TRBJ1-1, with 7 bases that match TRBD1. Per germline, CDR1 SGDLS and CDR2 YYNGEE. There are 14 residues in the CDR3. The CDR3, as DNA: TGTGCTAGAGATAGGCAGGGGGGACCCATGGAAGCTTTCTTT. Translating it yields CARDRQGGPMEAFF.

This clonotype came up a few times. The V gene is TRBV20-1, the J gene TRBJ1-4; 10 nucleotides align to TRBD1. CDR3 length: 17 residues. After removal of 6 bases from V and 9 bases from J, the junction contained 19 bases not matched to a gene. The V gene's germline CDR1 is DFQATT and CDR2 SNEGSKA (reference sequence). CDR3 sequence reads: CSAEDGLRQGASKKLFF. The CDR3 bases are TGCAGTGCCGAAGATGGGTTGAGACAGGGGGCATCGAAAAAACTGTTTTTT.

This clonotype was counted only a few times. This chain links TRBV7-3 with TRBJ1-1, with 8 bases matching TRBD1. The CDR3 consists of 14 residues. V shed 5 bases, J shed 7 bases, and the junction held 9 bases outside the gene matches. CDR1 and CDR2 from the germline V gene are SGHTA and FQGTGA. CDR3 protein: CASSPSPGTGEAFF. CDR3 bases: TGTGCCAGCAGCCCATCACCCGGGACAGGTGAAGCTTTCTTT.

This clonotype has just a few counts. The chain has TRBV5-8 and TRBJ1-1; D uncertain. The CDR3 has 14 amino acids. Trimming took 0 bases from V and 7 from J, leaving 13 bases between them. Germline V gives CDR1 SGHTS, CDR2 YDEGEE. DNA for the CDR3: TGTGCCAGCAGCTTGGTCTATTACCGCCTTGAAGCTTTCTTT. Translating it yields CASSLVYYRLEAFF.

V usage is TRBV29-1 and J usage is TRBJ2-2, with D unclear. Trimming removed 5 bases at V and 4 bases at J, with 11 bases between. The CDR3 contains 13 residues. Germline V lookup: CDR1 SQVTM, CDR2 ANQGSEA. The CDR3 nucleotides are TGCAGCGTTTTCCGGGCCGCCACCGGGGAGCTGTTTTTT. Its protein product is CSVFRAATGELFF.

This clonotype was counted at least ten times. The rearrangement uses TRBV10-3 and TRBJ2-7, with D perhaps matching TRBD2 (5 bases). This CDR3 contains 13 residues. V lost 6 bases and J 3 bases, leaving 12 bases between the germline ends. CDR1 is ENHRY, CDR2 SYGVKD, per germline. CDR3 bases: TGTGCCATCAGCATGCACGGGGACTACGAGCAGTACTTC. Amino acid sequence: CAISMHGDYEQYF.

The chain combines TRBV2 with TRBJ1-6; D unresolved. V dropped 5 bases and J dropped 9 bases, with 11 bases sitting between them. In germline, CDR1 is SNHLY, CDR2 FYNNEI. This CDR3 comprises 13 residues. The CDR3: CASSPGIGSPLHF. CDR3 coding DNA: TGTGCCAGCAGTCCGGGCATTGGTTCACCCCTCCACTTT.

This clonotype was seen more than once but under ten times. This chain uses TRBV13 with TRBJ2-7; TRBD2 agrees at 11 bases. V lost 4 bases to trimming and J lost 4 bases; unmatched junction nucleotides: 6. The length of the CDR3 is 15 residues. Germline CDR1 and CDR2: PRHDT and FYEKMQ (reference sequence). CDR3 loop: CASSSTSGSRYEQYF. CDR3 coding DNA: TGTGCCAGCAGCTCTACTAGCGGGAGTCGGTACGAGCAGTACTTC.

This clonotype was detected many times. V is TRBV7-2 and J is TRBJ1-5, with D maybe TRBD1 (6 bases). Germline lookup yields CDR1 SGHTA and CDR2 FQGNSA. Trimming removed 2 bases from V and 3 bases from J, with 11 bases in between. The CDR3 consists of 15 residues. The CDR3: CASSLIWTDNQPQHF. As DNA, the CDR3 is TGTGCCAGCAGCTTAATCTGGACAGACAATCAGCCCCAGCATTTT.

J is TRBJ1-5 and V is TRBV20-1; 7 nucleotides align to TRBD1. CDR1 is DFQATT, CDR2 SNEGSKA, per germline (reference sequence). V was pared by 5 bases and J by 2 bases, with 6 bases of the junction left unmatched. The CDR3 consists of 14 residues. Written as DNA, the CDR3 is TGCAGTGCTGACCGACAGGGCCGCAATCAGCCCCAGCATTTT. It is translated as CSADRQGRNQPQHF.

Comment on this clonotype: At one boundary the junction diverges from the germline segment, which might be a read error. The V call is TRBV10-3, the J call TRBJ1-2, with D unclear. The CDR3 consists of 15 residues. Germline loops: CDR1 ENHRY, CDR2 SYGVKD. CDR3: CASSEGKFRTTGYTF. The CDR3 coding sequence is TGTGCCAGCAGTGAAGGAAAATTTAGGACGACTGGCTACACCTTC.

V usage is TRBV6-5 and J usage is TRBJ2-7; the D gene could be TRBD1 or TRBD2 (5 bases each). CDR3 size: 11 residues. Germline assignment: CDR1 MNHEY and CDR2 SVGAGI. V was cut by 3 bases and J by 6 bases, with 6 bases left in between. The CDR3 nucleotides read TGTGCCAGCAGTTATGGGACCGAGCAGTACTTC. Translating it yields CASSYGTEQYF.

This clonotype has a handful of counts. The chain couples TRBV12-3 or TRBV12-4 to TRBJ1-1; a weak D match, TRBD1 (6 bases). Trimming shortened V by 5 bases and J by 5 bases, and 18 bases separated the two germline ends. CDR3 length: 15 residues. The CDR3 DNA is TGTGCCAGCAGTCCCCCTGCGGGGGCTCAAACTGAAGCTTTCTTT. Its protein product is CASSPPAGAQTEAFF.

This clonotype was counted a few times. The chain recombines TRBV10-1 with TRBJ2-5; 8 bases align to TRBD1. The germline V gene has CDR1 WNHNN and CDR2 SYGVQD (reference sequence). The V and J ends lost 0 bases and 5 bases, in that order; junction bases with no gene match: 8. The CDR3 spans 16 residues. CDR3: CASSESTTGVGETQYF. The CDR3 DNA sequence: TGCGCCAGCAGTGAGTCGACGACAGGGGTTGGTGAGACCCAGTACTTC.